Following are 18 T cell receptor beta chains from one sample sequenced in a study of post-analysis software for immune sequencing data. Their antigens are not known. Unique-molecular-identifier-tagged TCR beta cDNA libraries were used. One entry per CDR3 protein, called by TCRdb with MiXCR from the PCR reads. Of fewer than 600,000 distinct CDR3 sequences listed, under 55% are singletons. Notes on the study in general: Higher frequency in patients than in controls was seen for several TRBV segments, with TRBV5-6, TRBV5-1 and TRBV20-1 among them.

Sequencing was carried out using blood. The source is a girl aged 10-17 years with multiple sclerosis.

The chain uses TRBV28 and TRBJ2-1, with 9 bases aligning to TRBD2. Germline V CDR1 and CDR2: MDHEN, SYDVKM. V shed 3 bases and J 7 bases; nucleotides not matched to a gene: 10. This CDR3 spans 16 amino acids. The CDR3 loop is CASSFRGGRAPNEQFF. The CDR3 nucleotides read TGTGCCAGCAGTTTTAGGGGCGGGAGGGCCCCTAATGAGCAGTTCTTC.

This clonotype was observed a few times. V is TRBV7-8 and J is TRBJ1-5; D gene uncertain. The CDR3 has 15 residues. From germline, CDR1 is SGHVS and CDR2 FQNEAQ. V was clipped by 2 bases and J by 2 bases, with 10 bases between them. CDR3 region: CASSLRTAGNQPQHF. In DNA form, the CDR3 reads TGTGCCAGCAGCTTACGGACGGCGGGCAATCAGCCCCAGCATTTT.

This sequence joins TRBV11-1 and TRBJ2-5; perhaps TRBD2 as D (5 bases). The germline V gene has CDR1 SGHAT and CDR2 FQDESV (reference sequence). Trimming pared 3 bases from V and 3 bases from J, leaving 14 bases between. The CDR3 sequence is 15 residues long. The CDR3: CASSFSPGTEETQYF. The CDR3, as DNA: TGTGCCAGCAGCTTTTCCCCGGGAACAGAAGAGACCCAGTACTTC.

The chain's CDR3 is CASISVKGVTNEKLFF. The CDR3 DNA sequence: TGTGCCAGCATCTCCGTCAAGGGAGTAACTAATGAAAAACTGTTTTTT. This rearrangement joins TRBV6-1 to TRBJ1-4; D uncertain. Germline V gives CDR1 MNHNS, CDR2 SASEGT. CDR3 length: 16 residues. Trimming took off 7 bases at V and 1 base at J, with 16 bases between the two ends.

This clonotype was recorded only once. This rearrangement joins TRBV7-6 to TRBJ2-2; no definite D call. V gave up 5 bases and J gave up 0 bases, with 13 bases separating them. Germline values: CDR1 SGHVS, CDR2 FNYEAQ. CDR3 size: 16 residues. The CDR3 here is CASSPDPTANTGELFF. CDR3 sequence (DNA): TGTGCCAGCAGCCCCGACCCCACAGCGAACACCGGGGAGCTGTTTTTT.

The chain has TRBV18 and TRBJ2-3; no firm D call. V lost 4 bases, J lost 2 bases, and 13 bases lay in between. Per germline, CDR1 KGHSH and CDR2 LQKENI. The CDR3 spans 15 residues. The CDR3 DNA follows: TGTGCCAGCTCACAAGACGGCCACCTCACAGATACGCAGTATTTT. Encoded protein: CASSQDGHLTDTQYF.

J is TRBJ2-7 and V is TRBV28, with 7 bases matching TRBD2. This CDR3 is 14 amino acids long. J was trimmed by 4 bases and V by 3 bases; bases with no gene match: 6. Germline-derived CDR1 and CDR2 are MDHEN and SYDVKM. CDR3: CASSFFQREYEQYF. The CDR3 DNA reads TGTGCCAGCAGTTTCTTTCAGCGGGAATACGAGCAGTACTTC.

The chain has TRBV27 and TRBJ2-7; a possible D gene is TRBD1 (6 bases). This CDR3 region has 15 residues. Germline V gives CDR1 MNHEY, CDR2 SMNVEV (reference sequence). V lost 3 bases and J lost 4, with 16 bases in between. CDR3 amino acids: CASSLGTRPSYEQYF. The DNA for the CDR3 is TGTGCCAGCAGTTTGGGGACAAGGCCTTCGTACGAGCAGTACTTC.

CDR3 amino acids: CASSYAGPPSSYEQYF. The CDR3 nucleotides read TGTGCCAGCAGTTACGCGGGGCCACCGAGCTCCTACGAGCAGTACTTC. This chain joins TRBV3-1 and TRBJ2-7; TRBD2 is a possible D gene (6 bases). Trimming took off 6 bases at V and 0 bases at J, with 18 bases between the two ends. CDR3 length equals 16 residues. Germline V gives CDR1 LGHDT, CDR2 YNNKEL (reference sequence).

The chain has TRBV9 and TRBJ2-1, with 12 bases identical to TRBD2. This CDR3 contains 15 residues. Germline trimming cut 0 bases from V and 9 bases from J; bases unmatched to any gene: 4. The V gene's germline CDR1 is SGDLS and CDR2 YYNGEE. In DNA form, the CDR3 reads TGTGCCAGCAGCGTAGACCCTAGCGGGAGGGGTGAGCAGTTCTTC. This gives the protein CASSVDPSGRGEQFF.

This clonotype was seen only a few times. The V call is TRBV3-1, the J call TRBJ2-3; 8 nucleotides agree with TRBD2. V was pared by 2 bases and J by 3 bases, with 7 bases of the junction left unmatched. The CDR3 sequence is 16 residues long. Germline V gene sequence: CDR1 LGHDT, CDR2 YNNKEL (reference sequence). CDR3 sequence: CASSQFGREGTDTQYF. In DNA form, the CDR3 reads TGTGCCAGCAGCCAATTCGGGAGGGAAGGGACAGATACGCAGTATTTT.

DNA of the CDR3: TGTGCCAGCAGGCCAGAAGCCAATCAGCCCCAGCATTTT. Its protein product is CASRPEANQPQHF. This rearrangement joins TRBV12-3 or TRBV12-4 to TRBJ1-5; D unresolved. Trimming stripped 6 bases from V and 3 bases from J, with 9 bases between. The length of the CDR3 is 13 residues.

This clonotype was recorded only once. This rearrangement joins TRBV20-1 to TRBJ1-5, with D unresolved. Trimming removed 2 bases from V and 3 bases from J, with 11 bases in between. CDR1 DFQATT and CDR2 SNEGSKA come from the germline V gene (reference sequence). This CDR3 is built from 14 residues. In DNA, the CDR3 is TGCAGTGCTAGACCCCAGTTAGTCAATCAGCCCCAGCATTTT. It codes for CSARPQLVNQPQHF.

The CDR3 protein is CASSQDPGADEQFF. The CDR3 DNA sequence: TGCGCCAGCAGCCAAGATCCGGGGGCGGATGAGCAGTTCTTC. The chain recombines TRBV4-1 with TRBJ2-1; possibly TRBD1 or TRBD2 for D (6 bases each). Trimming left V 0 bases short and J 8 bases short, with 11 bases between. The CDR3 is 14 residues long. Germline loops: CDR1 MGHRA, CDR2 YSYEKL.

This clonotype has more than one count but fewer than ten. CDR3 DNA: TGTGCCAGCAGCTTGACAGGGGGCGAGGTTTACGAGCAGTACTTC. Translated: CASSLTGGEVYEQYF. This sequence joins TRBV5-6 and TRBJ2-7, with 9 bases identical to TRBD1. Trimming at V came to 1 base and at J to 4 bases, leaving 6 bases not matched to a gene. Germline V gene data show CDR1 as SGHDT and CDR2 as YYEEEE. CDR3 size: 15 residues.

The rearrangement uses TRBV6-5 and TRBJ1-2; perhaps TRBD1 as D (5 bases). The CDR3 has 15 amino acids. CDR1 MNHEY and CDR2 SVGAGI come from the germline V gene. The ends were cut back, 2 bases at V and 7 bases at J, with 17 bases in the middle. The CDR3 region is CASSYITGRRRGYTF. CDR3 bases: TGTGCCAGCAGTTACATTACAGGCAGGAGACGTGGCTACACCTTC.

This clonotype was detected a few times. This sequence joins TRBV4-1 and TRBJ2-4, with D uncertain. This CDR3 is 15 amino acids long. Germline V gene data show CDR1 as MGHRA and CDR2 as YSYEKL. V was trimmed by 1 base and J by 7 bases, leaving 14 bases between them. This chain's CDR3 is CASSQVAGIQNIQYF. As DNA, the CDR3 is TGCGCCAGCAGCCAAGTCGCCGGTATCCAGAACATTCAGTACTTC.

This clonotype was detected a few times. The rearrangement uses TRBV28 and TRBJ2-5, with 9 bases aligning to TRBD2. The junction had 8 bases not matched to a gene; V was cut back by 3 bases and J by 3 bases. Germline lookup yields CDR1 MDHEN and CDR2 SYDVKM. The CDR3 is made up of 16 amino acids. CDR3 nucleotide sequence: TGTGCCAGCAGTTTTTACCCTAGCGGGACAGAAGAGACCCAGTACTTC. Residues: CASSFYPSGTEETQYF.